The clone carrying this T cell receptor beta chain was found a few times. Participants had their cohort set by participant-reported clinical history. This specimen belongs to a study of blood T cell repertoires in COVID-19. Overall study: In each case, the material was cDNA or gDNA derived from T cells, B-cell-depleted T cells, or PBMCs.

Per the original data handling: Using reference gene primer amplification, nucleated cell counts were estimated. The protocol was immunoSEQ multiplex PCR, while the TCRdb copy is restricted to in-frame clones and leaves out a portion. For V, J and clone size, that table is used; D and trimming come from the DNA. The sample has more than 300,000 clones, more than 75% seen once. This CDR3 has 14 amino acids. CDR1 PRHDT and CDR2 FYEKMQ come from the germline V gene (reference sequence). The V and J ends lost 6 bases and 4 bases respectively, with 15 bases between them. This clonotype was sampled from a woman between 18 and 30 years old who had recovered from COVID-19. The rearrangement links TRBV13 to TRBJ1-1; D is possibly TRBD1 (5 bases). Sequencing was performed on PBMCs or T cells enriched from blood (not recorded which). The CDR3 spells CASRPQGYFTEAFF. The CDR3 nucleotides are TGTGCCAGCAGGCCCCAGGGTTATTTCACTGAAGCTTTCTTT.